This is a list of T cell receptor beta chains from one sample in a study of cytomegalovirus exposure and HLA in healthy donors. Clones were sequenced by immunoSEQ multiplex PCR, and TCRdb holds only the in-frame ones, with some missing. The table has some 140,000 clones, about 78% seen once. The specimen was PBMCs. Receptor source: a man aged 50 to 59 in good health and CMV-seropositive. CDR3s include the opening cysteine and the closing phenylalanine or tryptophan. A D gene is named only where the DNA matches it firmly. Not every row has a clone size; where given, it reads once, few, many or a size class.

TRBV4-1	-	TRBJ1-2	-	TGCGCCAGCAGCCAGTTAGCGGGGGCGATTTATGGCTACACCTTC	CASSQLAGAIYGYTF
TRBV7-2	-	TRBJ2-3	-	TGTGCCAGCAGCTTAGGCTGGGGGCCAGATACGCAGTATTTT	CASSLGWGPDTQYF
TRBV2	TRBD1	TRBJ2-7	-	TGTGCCAGCAGTCGACAGGGGAAAGAGCAGTACTTC	CASSRQGKEQYF
TRBV15	-	TRBJ2-7	-	TGTGCCACCAGCAGAGATGGGGGGATAAACTACGAGCAGTACTTC	CATSRDGGINYEQYF
TRBV19	-	TRBJ1-5	-	TGTGCCAGTAGTCTCAATCCAGGACAGCACAATCAGCCCCAGCATTTT	CASSLNPGQHNQPQHF
TRBV5-8	-	TRBJ2-5	-	TGTGCCAGCAGCTTGGAGTCCAGGGTATGGGAGACCCAGTACTTC	CASSLESRVWETQYF
TRBV5-8	-	TRBJ2-4	-	TGTGCCAGCAGCTTGGCCCCGCAGGGACTAGCCAAAAACATTCAGTACTTC	CASSLAPQGLAKNIQYF
TRBV10-2	TRBD2	TRBJ2-7	-	TGCGCCAGCTGTAGCGGGGCCTACGAGCAGTACTTC	CASCSGAYEQYF
TRBV2	TRBD1	TRBJ2-5	-	TGTGCCAGCAGCGAGCAGGGACAGTCGGTGGAGACCCAGTACTTC	CASSEQGQSVETQYF
TRBV6-6	-	TRBJ2-7	-	TGTGCCAGCAGCCCCGGGACTCTCTACGAGCAGTACTTC	CASSPGTLYEQYF
TRBV7-2	-	TRBJ2-7	once	TGTGCCAGCAGCCCCGGACAGTGGAGCTCCTACGAGCAGTACTTC	CASSPGQWSSYEQYF
TRBV4-1	-	TRBJ2-1	-	TGCGCCAGCAGCCCGTTCGACCTAGGCCGAAACTACAATGAGCAGTTCTTC	CASSPFDLGRNYNEQFF
TRBV7-2	-	TRBJ1-1	-	TGTGCCAGCAGCTCCTCTGTGAACACTGAAGCTTTCTTT	CASSSSVNTEAFF
TRBV4-2	-	TRBJ1-2	few	TGTGCCAGCAGCCAAGATGCTGGGGGGAGGAACTATGGCTACACCTTC	CASSQDAGGRNYGYTF
TRBV7-2	TRBD1	TRBJ1-4	few	TGTGCCAGCAGCCAGCGCATAGGGACAGGGTACGAAAAACTGTTTTTT	CASSQRIGTGYEKLFF
TRBV29-1	-	TRBJ1-1	-	TGCAGCGTAGATAGTGACACTGAAGCTTTCTTT	CSVDSDTEAFF
TRBV6-5	-	TRBJ1-1	-	TGTGCCAGCAGTTACGCAACAGAAGCTTTCTTT	CASSYATEAFF
TRBV10-3	-	TRBJ1-1	-	TGTGCCATCAGGGACCGGGGGGGCACTGAAGCTTTCTTT	CAIRDRGGTEAFF
TRBV18	-	TRBJ1-1	few	TGTGCCAGCTCTCGAATTCAACAGGGTTCTGAAGCTTTCTTT	CASSRIQQGSEAFF
TRBV5-1	-	TRBJ2-3	once	TGCGCCAGCAGCTTGGAGGGGACAGATACGCAGTATTTT	CASSLEGTDTQYF
TRBV19	TRBD2	TRBJ2-1	-	TGTGCCAGTAGACTTGGGACTAGCGGGTACAATGAGCAGTTCTTC	CASRLGTSGYNEQFF
TRBV29-1	TRBD1	TRBJ1-1	few	TGCAGCGTTGAAAGGAGGGACAGGGGCACTGAAGCTTTCTTT	CSVERRDRGTEAFF
TRBV7-2	-	TRBJ2-5	-	TGTGCCAGCAGCTTACGACAGAAACAAGAGACCCAGTACTTC	CASSLRQKQETQYF
TRBV18	TRBD1	TRBJ1-6	-	TGTGCCAGCTCACCACCGGAGGGGGCTAATTCACCCCTCCACTTT	CASSPPEGANSPLHF
TRBV6-1	-	TRBJ1-5	-	TGTGCCAGCAGCGCAGGGATTAGCAATCAGCCCCAGCATTTT	CASSAGISNQPQHF
TRBV19	-	TRBJ1-5	-	TGTGCCAGTAGGTCGTCAGATAGCAATCAGCCCCAGCATTTT	CASRSSDSNQPQHF
TRBV6-5	-	TRBJ1-1	-	TGTGCCAGCAGTTTACCCCAGGGGCAATTTACTGAAGCTTTCTTT	CASSLPQGQFTEAFF
TRBV29-1	TRBD1	TRBJ1-1	-	TGCAGCGCCCGAGAAGACAGGGGGTCTGAAGCTTTCTTT	CSAREDRGSEAFF
TRBV29-1	-	TRBJ2-1	-	TGCAGCGTCGCTAATTTCGATGAGCAGTTCTTC	CSVANFDEQFF